This T cell receptor (beta chain) was recorded in a study of Graves' ophthalmopathy and Graves' hyperthyroidism. Study information: By definition, stable hyperthyroidism involved no ophthalmopathy within 18 months of follow-up.

The table lists this clonotype with a few counts. As the template, RNA transcripts were used to amplify TCR beta CDR3 regions. HTBI primers primed a first-round RT-PCR, and a second-round multiplex PCR followed. TCRdb re-called the multiplex PCR reads through MiXCR, storing one row per CDR3 protein. The repertoire includes about 1.1 million distinct CDR3 sequences, 35% to 40% of them detected once, and around 10% sits in the top ten. Trimming shortened V by 7 bases and J by 8 bases, and 17 bases separated the two germline ends. Germline CDR1 SQVTM, CDR2 ANQGSEA. This CDR3 has 12 amino acids. The TCR sequence derives from an adult man with Graves' hyperthyroidism. This chain joins TRBV29-1 and TRBJ1-1; tentative D call: TRBD1 (5 bases). Sequencing was done on a sample of peripheral blood or thyroid tissue (not recorded which). CDR3 in DNA: TGCAGCGCCGGTGGTAGGGGCCAGGAAGCTTTCTTT. Protein product: CSAGGRGQEAFF.